The clone carrying this T cell receptor (beta chain) was counted ten times or more. Antigen unknown. The data derive from a study of Graves' ophthalmopathy and Graves' hyperthyroidism. TCR beta CDR3 regions were amplified from RNA transcripts. Second-round multiplex PCR came after a first-round RT-PCR that employed HTBI primers. TCRdb used MiXCR to reprocess the multiplex PCR reads, holding one entry per CDR3 protein. In the table there are 740,000 or so distinct CDR3 sequences, 40% of which are singletons. Findings and caveats of the study: Among expanded thyroid clonotypes above 0.001 frequency, most also occurred in blood. Ophthalmopathy progression was predicted with under 71% sensitivity and about 72% specificity.

The germline V gene has CDR1 SGHTA and CDR2 FQGNSA. The length of the CDR3 is 14 residues. V was cut by 2 bases and J by 3 bases, with 10 bases left in between. The rearrangement uses TRBV7-2 and TRBJ1-2, with a weak D call TRBD1 (5 bases). This receptor was obtained from an adult man with Graves' ophthalmopathy. Material: peripheral blood. Written as DNA, the CDR3 is TGTGCCAGCAGCTTATCAGTACAGGACTATGGCTACACCTTC. The encoded protein is CASSLSVQDYGYTF.